This TCR beta chain was obtained from a study of OX40 agonist ivuxolimab in advanced cancers. At the level of the study: Participants, roughly 81% male, averaged about 56 years of age, ranging from about 23 to 80. Broader study findings: Blood T cells, both CD4+ and CD8+, expanded clonally by week 6 at 0.1 to 3.0 mg/kg.

This CDR3 has 13 amino acids. From germline, CDR1 is SEHNR and CDR2 FQNEAQ (reference sequence). V shed 3 bases, J shed 9 bases, and the junction held 7 bases outside the gene matches. Sequenced by immunoSEQ multiplex PCR; TCRdb stores in-frame clones only, minus some. The data show about 62,000 clones, with 65% to 90% seen just once and 2% to 3% held by the top ten. A remark on this clone: Its matching antigen is unknown.

This chain joins TRBV7-9 and TRBJ1-2; 7 bases are a match to TRBD1. The specimen comprised CD4+ or CD8+ T cells sorted from blood, sampled in a trial of the OX40 agonist ivuxolimab. The receptor was derived from an adult with an advanced solid tumor such as melanoma, head and neck, liver or kidney cancer. Here the CDR3 DNA reads TGTGCCAGCAGCTTGGCCTTGGGACAGAGCTACACCTTC. Residues: CASSLALGQSYTF.